These 14 T cell receptor beta chains were all obtained from the same sample, sequenced in a study of blood T cell repertoires in COVID-19. Profiled with immunoSEQ multiplex PCR; TCRdb holds only in-frame clones, not every one. Of about 290,000 clones listed, roughly 86% were seen once; the top ten hold approximately 12%. Sequencing was done on a sample of peripheral blood. These receptors originate from a young woman with COVID-19, enrolled during active disease.

CDR3: CASSSGGNTYEQYF. In DNA form, the CDR3 reads TGTGCCAGCAGTTCTGGGGGGAACACCTACGAGCAGTACTTC. The chain has TRBV6-5 and TRBJ2-7; D is possibly TRBD2 (6 bases). Germline values: CDR1 MNHEY, CDR2 SVGAGI. Trimming removed 4 bases from V and 2 bases from J, with 12 bases in between. This CDR3 comprises 14 residues.

V is TRBV28 and J is TRBJ1-3; a possible D gene is TRBD1 (5 bases). The CDR3 sequence is 15 residues long. The V end was cut by 6 bases, the J end by 0 bases, with 12 bases between. The germline CDR1 and CDR2 sequences are MDHEN and SYDVKM. Here the CDR3 reads CASSTRQFSGNTIYF. The CDR3 DNA sequence: TGTGCCAGCAGCACGAGACAGTTCTCTGGAAACACCATATATTTT. The variable domain in full, with the rest retrieved from reference TRBV28 and TRBJ1-3, is DVKVTQSSRYLVKRTGEKVFLECVQDMDHENMFWYRQDPGLGLRLIYFSYDVKMKEKGDIPEGYSVSREKKERFSLILESASTNQTSMYLCASSTRQFSGNTIYFGEGSWLTVV.

V gene TRBV6-5 combines with J gene TRBJ1-3; no reliable D call. This CDR3 comprises 15 residues. V gave up 5 bases and J gave up 0 bases, with 11 bases separating them. The germline V gene has CDR1 MNHEY and CDR2 SVGAGI. CDR3 in amino acids: CASSRDLDSGNTIYF. The CDR3 coding sequence is TGTGCCAGCAGTCGAGACTTGGACTCTGGAAACACCATATATTTT.

The chain links TRBV5-1 to TRBJ2-1, with 11 bases aligning to TRBD2. CDR1 is SGHRS and CDR2 is YFSETQ in the germline V gene. Unmatched junction bases numbered 1, after V lost 5 bases and J lost 3 bases. The CDR3 length is 14 residues. CDR3 nucleotides: TGCGCCAGCAGGACTAGCGGGGACTACAATGAGCAGTTCTTC. This translates into CASRTSGDYNEQFF.

This clone was observed a single time. The V gene is TRBV28, the J gene TRBJ2-7; 10 bases fit TRBD1. The CDR3 is made up of 14 amino acids. CDR1 MDHEN and CDR2 SYDVKM come from the germline V gene. The trim removed 11 bases at V and 1 base at J, leaving 8 bases unmatched. The CDR3 loop is CACRDRGGSYEQYF. The CDR3 DNA sequence: TGTGCCTGTAGGGACAGGGGAGGATCCTACGAGCAGTACTTC. Full variable domain (remainder filled in from reference TRBV28 and TRBJ2-7): DVKVTQSSRYLVKRTGEKVFLECVQDMDHENMFWYRQDPGLGLRLIYFSYDVKMKEKGDIPEGYSVSREKKERFSLILESASTNQTSMYLCACRDRGGSYEQYFGPGTRLTVT.

The genes are TRBV9 and TRBJ1-1; 9 bases map to TRBD1. V trimming: 0 bases; J trimming: 0 bases; junction bases outside the gene matches: 0. The germline V gene has CDR1 SGDLS and CDR2 YYNGEE. This CDR3 has 15 amino acids. CDR3 amino acids: CASSVGQGVNTEAFF. CDR3 DNA sequence: TGTGCCAGCAGCGTAGGACAGGGGGTGAACACTGAAGCTTTCTTT.

The V gene is TRBV6-4, the J gene TRBJ1-5; the D gene is possibly TRBD1 (6 bases). Trimming took 5 bases from V and 0 from J, leaving 23 bases between them. The CDR3 has 19 amino acids. Germline V gene sequence: CDR1 MRHNA, CDR2 SNTAGT. CDR3 region: CASSFQRGSQNYSNQPQHF. CDR3 in DNA: TGTGCCAGCAGTTTCCAAAGGGGGTCCCAAAATTATAGCAATCAGCCCCAGCATTTT.

The chain combines TRBV2 with TRBJ2-3; TRBD2 matches 10 bases. The length of the CDR3 is 17 residues. CDR1 and CDR2 from the germline V gene are SNHLY and FYNNEI. Trimming took 5 bases from V and 2 from J; bases not matched to a gene: 10. For the CDR3, the DNA is TGTGCCAGCAGTCGCGAAGGGACTAGCGCCTTCACAGATACGCAGTATTTT. Translation: CASSREGTSAFTDTQYF.

The chain uses TRBV5-1 and TRBJ2-2, with a possible D match to TRBD2 (5 bases). Germline assignment: CDR1 SGHRS and CDR2 YFSETQ. V was clipped by 4 bases and J by 5 bases, with 15 bases between them. The CDR3 runs to 15 residues. CDR3 amino acids: CASSILWTGTGELFF. The CDR3 region has the DNA TGCGCCAGCAGCATTCTCTGGACGGGGACCGGGGAGCTGTTTTTT.

The chain has TRBV28 and TRBJ1-4, with D maybe TRBD1 (5 bases). This CDR3 spans 16 amino acids. From germline, CDR1 is MDHEN and CDR2 SYDVKM. V lost 2 bases and J 8 bases, leaving 18 bases between the germline ends. The CDR3 DNA is TGTGCCAGCAGTTTACCCACGACAGCCCGAGGAGAAAAACTGTTTTTT. This codes for CASSLPTTARGEKLFF.

The genes are TRBV7-2 and TRBJ1-2; TRBD1 might be the D (6 bases). This CDR3 is 13 amino acids long. In germline, CDR1 is SGHTA, CDR2 FQGNSA. V lost 3 bases, J lost 10 bases, and 15 bases lay in between. The CDR3 DNA follows: TGTGCCAGCAGCTTCCCGCGGGGGGCGGACTACACCTTC. Residues: CASSFPRGADYTF.

The chain is built from TRBV4-1 and TRBJ1-2; a weak D match, TRBD1 (6 bases). This CDR3 region has 15 residues. Germline CDR1 reads MGHRA; CDR2 reads YSYEKL. V shed 3 bases and J shed 3 bases, with 14 bases lying between them. The CDR3 DNA is TGCGCCAGCAGCCAGGAACACAGGGAGTACTATGGCTACACCTTC. This sequence encodes CASSQEHREYYGYTF.

The rearrangement uses TRBV7-9 and TRBJ1-2, with D unresolved. CDR3 length: 14 residues. V shed 6 bases and J shed 0 bases, with 11 bases lying between them. Germline CDR1 is SEHNR and CDR2 is FQNEAQ (reference sequence). The CDR3 sequence: CASRKPGANYGYTF. CDR3 in DNA: TGTGCCAGCAGAAAGCCCGGAGCTAACTATGGCTACACCTTC.

V and J are TRBV28 and TRBJ1-5; D might be TRBD1 (6 bases). The CDR3 spans 14 residues. Germline CDR1 and CDR2: MDHEN and SYDVKM. Trimming cost V 7 bases and J 2 bases, with 12 bases left between them. The DNA for the CDR3 is TGTGCCAGCACAAGAGGGGGGGGCAATCAGCCCCAGCATTTT. It is translated as CASTRGGGNQPQHF.